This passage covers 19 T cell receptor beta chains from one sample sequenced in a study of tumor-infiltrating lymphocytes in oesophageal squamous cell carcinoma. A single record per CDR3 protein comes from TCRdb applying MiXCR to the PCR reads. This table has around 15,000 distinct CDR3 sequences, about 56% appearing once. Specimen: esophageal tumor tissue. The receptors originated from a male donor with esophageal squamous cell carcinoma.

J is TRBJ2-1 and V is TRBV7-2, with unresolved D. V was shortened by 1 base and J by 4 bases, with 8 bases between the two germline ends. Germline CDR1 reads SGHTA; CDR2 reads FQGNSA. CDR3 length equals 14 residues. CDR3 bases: TGTGCCAGCAGCTTAGTGCTTCTATACAATGAGCAGTTCTTC. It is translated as CASSLVLLYNEQFF.

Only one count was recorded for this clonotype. In DNA form, the CDR3 reads TGCGCCAGCAGCCTACAGGGAGGAGACGAAAAACTGTTTTTT. Translating it yields CASSLQGGDEKLFF. The chain joins TRBV5-1 to TRBJ1-4, with D possibly TRBD1 on 6 matching bases. V was trimmed by 4 bases and J by 8 bases, leaving 15 bases between them. Germline V gene sequence: CDR1 SGHRS, CDR2 YFSETQ. The CDR3 spans 14 residues. The full variable domain, rest sourced from reference TRBV5-1 and TRBJ1-4, is KAGVTQTPRYLIKTRGQQVTLSCSPISGHRSVSWYQQTPGQGLQFLFEYFSETQRNKGNFPGRFSGRQFSNSRSEMNVSTLELGDSALYLCASSLQGGDEKLFFGSGTQLSVL.

CDR3 sequence (DNA): TGTGCCAGCAGCCAAAGATCCCTCCTAGCGGGAGGCCTCACTAGGGGGCAGTTCTTC. Translating gives CASSQRSLLAGGLTRGQFF. V gene TRBV12-3 or TRBV12-4 combines with J gene TRBJ2-7; 11 nucleotides match TRBD2. The J call could be wrong; TRBJ2-1 is a better fit for the DNA end. There are 19 residues in the CDR3.

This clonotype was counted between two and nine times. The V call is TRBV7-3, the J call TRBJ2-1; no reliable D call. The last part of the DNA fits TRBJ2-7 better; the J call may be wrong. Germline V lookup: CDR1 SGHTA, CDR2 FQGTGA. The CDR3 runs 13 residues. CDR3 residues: CASSLTRTYEQYF. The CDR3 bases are TGTGCCAGCAGCTTAACCCGCACCTACGAGCAGTACTTC.

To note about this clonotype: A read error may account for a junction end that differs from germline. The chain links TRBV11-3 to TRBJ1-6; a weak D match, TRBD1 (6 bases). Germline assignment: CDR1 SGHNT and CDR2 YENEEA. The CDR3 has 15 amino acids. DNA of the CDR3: TGTGCCAGCAGCTTAGGGGGGGGCGCGTTGTCTGAGCAGTACTTT. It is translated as CASSLGGGALSEQYF.

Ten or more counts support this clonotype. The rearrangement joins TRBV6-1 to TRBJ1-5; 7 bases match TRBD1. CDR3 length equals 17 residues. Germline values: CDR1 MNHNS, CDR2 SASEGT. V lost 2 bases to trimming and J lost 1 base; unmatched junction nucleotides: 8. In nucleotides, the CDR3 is TGTGCCAGCAGTGAACGCCAAGGGGGCTGGAGCAATCAGCCCCAGCATTTT. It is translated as CASSERQGGWSNQPQHF.

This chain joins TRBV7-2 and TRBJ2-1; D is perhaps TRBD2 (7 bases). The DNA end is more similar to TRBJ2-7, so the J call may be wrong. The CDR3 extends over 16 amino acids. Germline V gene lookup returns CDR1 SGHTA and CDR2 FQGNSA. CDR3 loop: CASREGGVVSYNEQYF. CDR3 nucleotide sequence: TGTGCCAGCAGGGAGGGGGGGGTTGTCTCCTACAATGAGCAGTACTTC.

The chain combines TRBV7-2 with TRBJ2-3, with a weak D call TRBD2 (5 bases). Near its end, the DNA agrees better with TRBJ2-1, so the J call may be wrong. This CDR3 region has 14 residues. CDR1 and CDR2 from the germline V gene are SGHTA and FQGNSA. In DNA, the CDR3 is TGTGCCAGCAGCTTGAGGGCAGTGACCTACGAGCAGTTCTTC. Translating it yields CASSLRAVTYEQFF.

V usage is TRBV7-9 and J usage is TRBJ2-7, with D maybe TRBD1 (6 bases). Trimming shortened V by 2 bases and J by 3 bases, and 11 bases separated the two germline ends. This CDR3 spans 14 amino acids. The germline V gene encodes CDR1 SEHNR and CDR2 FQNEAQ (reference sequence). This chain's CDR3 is CASSLSRGRYEQYF. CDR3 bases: TGTGCCAGCAGCTTAAGCAGGGGCCGCTACGAGCAGTACTTC.

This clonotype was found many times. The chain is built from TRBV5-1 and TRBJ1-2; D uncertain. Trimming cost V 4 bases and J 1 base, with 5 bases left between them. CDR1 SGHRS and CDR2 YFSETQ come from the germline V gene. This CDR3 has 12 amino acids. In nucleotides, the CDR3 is TGCGCCAGCAGCCCTAATAACTATGGCTACACCTTC. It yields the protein CASSPNNYGYTF.

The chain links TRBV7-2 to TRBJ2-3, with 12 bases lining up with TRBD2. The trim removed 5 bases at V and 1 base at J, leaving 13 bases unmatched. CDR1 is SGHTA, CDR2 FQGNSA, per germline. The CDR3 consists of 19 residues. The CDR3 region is CASSPGKGTSGRGTDTQYF. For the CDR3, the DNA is TGTGCCAGCAGCCCGGGGAAAGGGACTAGCGGGCGGGGCACAGATACGCAGTATTTT.

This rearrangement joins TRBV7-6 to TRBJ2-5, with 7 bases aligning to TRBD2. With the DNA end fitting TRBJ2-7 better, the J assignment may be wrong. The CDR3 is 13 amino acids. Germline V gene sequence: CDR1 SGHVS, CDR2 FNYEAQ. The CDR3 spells CASSRRDYYEQYF. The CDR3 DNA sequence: TGTGCCAGCAGCCGTCGGGACTACTACGAGCAGTACTTC.

This chain's CDR3 is CASSQEYRLAYYNEQYF. The CDR3 DNA sequence: TGTGCCAGCAGCCAAGAGTATCGACTAGCGTACTACAATGAGCAGTACTTC. This chain uses TRBV14 with TRBJ2-1; 8 bases match TRBD2. Matching the DNA end better, TRBJ2-7 makes the J call doubtful. CDR1 and CDR2 from the germline V gene are SGHDN and FVKESK. The CDR3 runs to 17 residues.

The CDR3 region is CASSPTDPYEQYF. The CDR3 DNA sequence: TGTGCCAGCAGCCCGACAGACCCCTACGAGCAGTACTTC. The chain carries TRBV7-6 and TRBJ2-7; D is possibly TRBD1 (5 bases). The V gene lost 5 bases and the J gene lost 2 bases, with 10 bases spanning the gap. This CDR3 is built from 13 residues. Germline-derived CDR1 and CDR2 are SGHVS and FNYEAQ.

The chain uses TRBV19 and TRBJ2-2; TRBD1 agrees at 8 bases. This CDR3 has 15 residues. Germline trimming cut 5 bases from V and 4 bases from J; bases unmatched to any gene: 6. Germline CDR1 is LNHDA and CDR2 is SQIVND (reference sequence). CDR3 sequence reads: CASSARDRITGELFF. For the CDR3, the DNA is TGTGCCAGTAGTGCCCGGGACAGGATCACCGGGGAGCTGTTTTTT.

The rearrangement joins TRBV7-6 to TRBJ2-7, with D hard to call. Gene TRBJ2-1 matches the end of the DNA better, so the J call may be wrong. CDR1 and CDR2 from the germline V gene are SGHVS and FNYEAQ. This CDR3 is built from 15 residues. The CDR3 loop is CASSLAPGSYNEQFF. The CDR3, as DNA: TGTGCCAGCAGCTTAGCGCCAGGTAGCTATAATGAGCAGTTCTTC.

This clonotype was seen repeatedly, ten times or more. CDR3 loop: CASSLWGQGSEQYF. CDR3 DNA: TGTGCCAGCAGTTTATGGGGACAGGGATCCGAGCAGTACTTC. This rearrangement joins TRBV12-3 or TRBV12-4 to TRBJ2-5, with 9 bases that match TRBD1. Judging by the DNA end, TRBJ2-7 fits better; the J call may be wrong. This CDR3 region has 14 residues.

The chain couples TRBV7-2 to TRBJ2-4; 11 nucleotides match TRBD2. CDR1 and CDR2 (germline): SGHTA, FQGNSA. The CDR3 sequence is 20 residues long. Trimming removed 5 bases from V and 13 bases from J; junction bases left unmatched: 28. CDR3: CASSPRVQSLAGGQYNEQYF. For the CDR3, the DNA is TGTGCCAGCAGCCCTAGGGTACAATCATTAGCGGGGGGGCAGTACAATGAGCAGTACTTC.

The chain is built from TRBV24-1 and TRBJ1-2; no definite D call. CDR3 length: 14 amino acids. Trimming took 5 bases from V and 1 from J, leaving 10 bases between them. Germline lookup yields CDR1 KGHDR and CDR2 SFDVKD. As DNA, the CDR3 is TGTGCCACCAGTGGCCCTGCTGGTAACTATGGCTACACCTTC. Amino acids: CATSGPAGNYGYTF.